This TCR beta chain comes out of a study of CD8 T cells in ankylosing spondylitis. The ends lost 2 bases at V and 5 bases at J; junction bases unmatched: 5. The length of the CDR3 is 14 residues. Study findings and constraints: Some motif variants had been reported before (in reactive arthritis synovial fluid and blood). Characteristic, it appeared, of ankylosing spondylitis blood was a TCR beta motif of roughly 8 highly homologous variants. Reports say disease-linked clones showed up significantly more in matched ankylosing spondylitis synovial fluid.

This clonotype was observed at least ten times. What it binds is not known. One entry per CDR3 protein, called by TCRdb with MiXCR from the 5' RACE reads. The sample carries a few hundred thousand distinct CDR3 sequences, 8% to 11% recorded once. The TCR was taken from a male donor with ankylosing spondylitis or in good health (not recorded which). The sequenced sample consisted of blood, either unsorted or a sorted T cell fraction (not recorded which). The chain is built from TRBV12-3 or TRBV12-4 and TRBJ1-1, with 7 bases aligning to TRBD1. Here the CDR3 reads CASSLKGGVTEAFF. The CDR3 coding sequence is TGTGCCAGCAGTTTAAAAGGGGGCGTTACTGAAGCTTTCTTT.